These 10 T cell receptor beta chains share one sample of origin, sequenced in a study of OX40 agonist ivuxolimab in advanced cancers. Sequencing used immunoSEQ multiplex PCR; TCRdb keeps in-frame clones, though not all of them. The sample has about 44,000 clones; roughly 94% are singletons. Sequencing used CD4+ or CD8+ T cells sorted from blood, obtained in a trial of the OX40 agonist ivuxolimab. These receptors all come from an adult with an advanced solid tumor such as melanoma, head and neck, liver or kidney cancer.

The chain has TRBV6-5 and TRBJ2-1; no definite D call. Trimming cost V 2 bases and J 0 bases, with 5 bases left between them. Per the germline V gene, CDR1 is MNHEY and CDR2 is SVGAGI. The CDR3 runs to 14 residues. The CDR3 DNA is TGTGCCAGCAGTTACGGGGTCTCCTACAATGAGCAGTTCTTC. It yields the protein CASSYGVSYNEQFF.

This chain uses TRBV28 with TRBJ2-3, with TRBD2 identical over 10 bases. CDR3 size: 17 residues. In germline, CDR1 is MDHEN, CDR2 SYDVKM. Unmatched junction bases numbered 3, after V lost 0 bases and J lost 0 bases. CDR3 in amino acids: CASSLWVAGGSTDTQYF. The CDR3 coding sequence is TGTGCCAGCAGTTTATGGGTAGCGGGAGGTAGCACAGATACGCAGTATTTT. Full variable domain (missing parts from reference TRBV28 and TRBJ2-3): DVKVTQSSRYLVKRTGEKVFLECVQDMDHENMFWYRQDPGLGLRLIYFSYDVKMKEKGDIPEGYSVSREKKERFSLILESASTNQTSMYLCASSLWVAGGSTDTQYFGPGTRLTVL.

Written as DNA, the CDR3 is TGTGCCAGCAGCCCCGAGGGGACAGGGGGTTCCTACGAGCAGTACTTC. It encodes CASSPEGTGGSYEQYF. V usage is TRBV9 and J usage is TRBJ2-7; 11 nucleotides align to TRBD1. V was clipped by 4 bases and J by 1 base; unmatched bases: 7. Germline CDR1 SGDLS, CDR2 YYNGEE. The CDR3 length is 16 residues. Supplemented by reference TRBV9 and TRBJ2-7, the full variable domain reads DSGVTQTPKHLITATGQRVTLRCSPRSGDLSVYWYQQSLDQGLQFLIQYYNGEERAKGNILERFSAQQFPDLHSELNLSSLELGDSALYFCASSPEGTGGSYEQYFGPGTRLTVT.

This chain uses TRBV7-2 with TRBJ2-3; D is unresolved. Looked up from germline, CDR1 is SGHTA and CDR2 is FQGNSA. Trimming stripped 5 bases from V and 6 bases from J, with 9 bases between. CDR3 size: 12 residues. CDR3 nucleotide sequence: TGTGCCAGCAGCCTCATAGGGGATACGCAGTATTTT. It encodes CASSLIGDTQYF. The full variable domain, its missing parts supplied by reference TRBV7-2 and TRBJ2-3, is GAGVSQSPSNKVTEKGKDVELRCDPISGHTALYWYRQSLGQGLEFLIYFQGNSAPDKSGLPSDRFSAERTGGSVSTLTIQRTQQEDSAVYLCASSLIGDTQYFGPGTRLTVL.

The chain is built from TRBV14 and TRBJ2-1; D call uncertain. The germline V gene has CDR1 SGHDN and CDR2 FVKESK. The CDR3 consists of 13 residues. Trimming cost V 4 bases and J 9 bases, with 13 bases left between them. The chain's CDR3 is CASSPEARVEQFF. As DNA, the CDR3 is TGTGCCAGCAGCCCAGAGGCTAGGGTTGAGCAGTTCTTC.

The J gene is TRBJ2-7, the V gene TRBV5-1, with 14 bases identical to TRBD2. V lost 4 bases, J lost 2 bases, and 8 bases stayed unmatched. The CDR3 loop spans 17 amino acids. The V gene's germline CDR1 is SGHRS and CDR2 YFSETQ. CDR3 region: CASSLGTSGSLTYEQYF. The CDR3 DNA follows: TGCGCCAGCAGCCTAGGGACTAGCGGGAGTCTCACCTACGAGCAGTACTTC. Full variable domain (missing parts from reference TRBV5-1 and TRBJ2-7): KAGVTQTPRYLIKTRGQQVTLSCSPISGHRSVSWYQQTPGQGLQFLFEYFSETQRNKGNFPGRFSGRQFSNSRSEMNVSTLELGDSALYLCASSLGTSGSLTYEQYFGPGTRLTVT.

This chain connects TRBV15 to TRBJ2-7; D is unclear. The CDR3 spans 15 residues. V was shortened by 5 bases and J by 5 bases, with 19 bases between the two germline ends. From germline, CDR1 is LNHNV and CDR2 YYDKDF (reference sequence). The CDR3: CATSRRIGIPNEQYF. In nucleotides, the CDR3 is TGTGCCACCAGCCGTCGTATAGGAATTCCCAACGAGCAGTACTTC.

The rearrangement links TRBV7-9 to TRBJ1-4; D might be TRBD1 (6 bases). The V end lost 1 base, the J end lost 8 bases, and 14 bases lay between the germline ends. Per the germline V gene, CDR1 is SEHNR and CDR2 is FQNEAQ (reference sequence). The CDR3 runs 15 residues. CDR3 bases: TGTGCCAGCAGCTTAGTTGGGGGCTTGAGCGAAAAACTGTTTTTT. It translates to CASSLVGGLSEKLFF.

This chain joins TRBV19 and TRBJ2-7; TRBD1 or TRBD2 may be the D gene (5 bases each). With 2 bases removed from V and 3 bases from J, the gap between germline ends came to 11 bases. The CDR3 totals 14 residues. Germline lookup yields CDR1 LNHDA and CDR2 SQIVND (reference sequence). CDR3 nucleotide sequence: TGTGCCAGTAGTATAAGGGGACGGGACTACGAGCAGTACTTC. Protein product: CASSIRGRDYEQYF.

The chain couples TRBV9 to TRBJ1-2; no definite D call. The CDR3 runs to 14 residues. Trimming stripped 4 bases from V and 4 bases from J, with 14 bases between. The germline V gene encodes CDR1 SGDLS and CDR2 YYNGEE. CDR3 sequence: CASSLSGSPYGYTF. In DNA, the CDR3 is TGTGCCAGCAGCTTGAGCGGCAGCCCCTATGGCTACACCTTC.